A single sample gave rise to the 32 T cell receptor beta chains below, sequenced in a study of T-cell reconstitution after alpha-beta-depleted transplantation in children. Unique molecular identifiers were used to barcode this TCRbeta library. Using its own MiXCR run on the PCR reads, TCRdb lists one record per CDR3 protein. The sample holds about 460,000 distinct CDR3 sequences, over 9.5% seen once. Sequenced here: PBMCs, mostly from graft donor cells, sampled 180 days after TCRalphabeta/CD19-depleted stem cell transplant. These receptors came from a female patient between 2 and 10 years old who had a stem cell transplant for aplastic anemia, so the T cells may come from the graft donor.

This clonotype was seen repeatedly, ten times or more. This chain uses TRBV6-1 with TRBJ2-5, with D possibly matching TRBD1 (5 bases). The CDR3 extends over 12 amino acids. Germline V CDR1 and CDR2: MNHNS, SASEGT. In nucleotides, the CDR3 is TGTGTTAGCAGCCAGGGCCAAGAGACCCAGTACTTC. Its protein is CVSSQGQETQYF.

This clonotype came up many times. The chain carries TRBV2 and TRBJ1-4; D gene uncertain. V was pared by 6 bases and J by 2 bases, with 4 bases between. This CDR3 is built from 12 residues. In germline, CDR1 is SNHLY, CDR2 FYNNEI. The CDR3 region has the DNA TGTGCCAGCAGGGGCACTAATGAAAAACTGTTTTTT. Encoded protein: CASRGTNEKLFF.

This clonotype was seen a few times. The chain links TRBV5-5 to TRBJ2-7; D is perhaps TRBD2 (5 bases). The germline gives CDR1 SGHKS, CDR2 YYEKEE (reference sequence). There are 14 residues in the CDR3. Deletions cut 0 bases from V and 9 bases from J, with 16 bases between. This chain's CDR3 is CASSLDLALPVQYV. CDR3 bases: TGTGCCAGCAGCTTGGACCTAGCCCTGCCGGTGCAGTACGTC.

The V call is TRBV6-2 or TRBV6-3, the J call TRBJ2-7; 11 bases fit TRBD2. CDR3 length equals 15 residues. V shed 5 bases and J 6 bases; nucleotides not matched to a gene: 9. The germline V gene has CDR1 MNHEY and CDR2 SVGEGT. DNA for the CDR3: TGTGCCAGCAGTCCCGGGACTAGCGGATCCCGCGAGCAGTACGTC. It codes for CASSPGTSGSREQYV.

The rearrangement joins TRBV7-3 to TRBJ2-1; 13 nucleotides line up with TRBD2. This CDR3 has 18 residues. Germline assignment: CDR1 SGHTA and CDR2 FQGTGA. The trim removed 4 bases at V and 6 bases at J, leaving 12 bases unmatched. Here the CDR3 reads CASSSSPATSGRSNEQFF. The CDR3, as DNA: TGTGCCAGCAGCTCTTCCCCTGCGACTAGCGGGAGGAGCAATGAGCAGTTCTTC.

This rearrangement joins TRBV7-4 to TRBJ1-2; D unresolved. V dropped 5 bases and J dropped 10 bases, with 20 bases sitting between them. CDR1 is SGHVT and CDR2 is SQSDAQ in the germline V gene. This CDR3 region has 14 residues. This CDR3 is CASSTGGWLPDYTF. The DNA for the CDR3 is TGTGCCAGCAGCACCGGTGGGTGGCTTCCCGACTACACCTTC.

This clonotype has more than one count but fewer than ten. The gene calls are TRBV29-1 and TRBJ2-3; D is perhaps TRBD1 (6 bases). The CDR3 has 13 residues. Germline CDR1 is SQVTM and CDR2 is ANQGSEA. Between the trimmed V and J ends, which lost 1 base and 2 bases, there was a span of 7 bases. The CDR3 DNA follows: TGCAGCGTTGAAGTGGGGGCCACAGATACGCAGTATTTT. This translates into CSVEVGATDTQYF.

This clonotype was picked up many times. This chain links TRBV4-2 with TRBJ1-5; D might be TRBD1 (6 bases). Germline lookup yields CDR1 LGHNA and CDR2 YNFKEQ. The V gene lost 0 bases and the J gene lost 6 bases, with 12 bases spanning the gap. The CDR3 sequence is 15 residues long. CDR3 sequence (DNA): TGTGCCAGCAGCCAAGATCTACAGGGCGGTCAGCCCCAGCATTTT. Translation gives CASSQDLQGGQPQHF.

The CDR3 here is CASSFFVREAFYEQYV. The CDR3 bases are TGTGCCAGCAGCTTTTTCGTGCGGGAGGCCTTCTACGAGCAGTACGTC. The V call is TRBV5-6, the J call TRBJ2-7; TRBD2 matches at 8 bases. The CDR3 sequence is 16 residues long. Germline values: CDR1 SGHDT, CDR2 YYEEEE. The V and J ends lost 2 bases and 3 bases, in that order; junction bases with no gene match: 10.

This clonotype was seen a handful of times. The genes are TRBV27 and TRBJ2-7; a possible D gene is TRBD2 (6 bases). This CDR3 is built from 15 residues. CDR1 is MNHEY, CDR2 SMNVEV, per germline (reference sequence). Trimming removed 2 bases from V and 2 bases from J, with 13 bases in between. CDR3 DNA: TGTGCCAGCAGTTTAAACGGGAGAGGCCCCTACGAGCAGTACGTC. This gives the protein CASSLNGRGPYEQYV.

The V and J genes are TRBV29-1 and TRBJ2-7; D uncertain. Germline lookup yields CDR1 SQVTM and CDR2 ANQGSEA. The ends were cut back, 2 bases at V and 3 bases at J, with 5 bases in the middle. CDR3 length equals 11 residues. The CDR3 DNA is TGCAGCGTTGAAAACGGCTACGAGCAGTACGTC. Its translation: CSVENGYEQYV.

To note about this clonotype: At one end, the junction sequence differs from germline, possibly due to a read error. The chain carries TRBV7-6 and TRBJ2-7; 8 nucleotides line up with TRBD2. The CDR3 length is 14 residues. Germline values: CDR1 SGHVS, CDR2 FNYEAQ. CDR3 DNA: TGTGCCAGCAGCTTACGGGAGGGCTCCCACGAGCAGTACTTC. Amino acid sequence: CASSLREGSHEQYF.

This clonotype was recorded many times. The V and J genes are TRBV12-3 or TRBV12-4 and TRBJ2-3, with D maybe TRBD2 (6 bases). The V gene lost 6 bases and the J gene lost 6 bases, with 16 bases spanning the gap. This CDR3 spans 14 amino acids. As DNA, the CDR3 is TGTGCCAGCAGCCCGGCGGGACGACGGGATACGCAGTATTTT. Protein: CASSPAGRRDTQYF.

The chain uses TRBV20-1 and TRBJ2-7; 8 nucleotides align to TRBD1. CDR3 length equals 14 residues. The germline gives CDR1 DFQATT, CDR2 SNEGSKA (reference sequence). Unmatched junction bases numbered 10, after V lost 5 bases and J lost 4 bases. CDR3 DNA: TGCAGTGCTGTGGACAGGGTTAGATCATACGAGCAGTACGTC. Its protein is CSAVDRVRSYEQYV.

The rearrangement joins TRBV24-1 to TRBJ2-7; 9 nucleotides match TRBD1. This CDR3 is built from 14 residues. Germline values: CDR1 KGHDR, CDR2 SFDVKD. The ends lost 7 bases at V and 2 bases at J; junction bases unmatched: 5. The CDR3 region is CATSPGQGTYEQYF. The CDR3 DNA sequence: TGTGCCACCAGCCCGGGACAGGGAACCTACGAGCAGTACTTC.

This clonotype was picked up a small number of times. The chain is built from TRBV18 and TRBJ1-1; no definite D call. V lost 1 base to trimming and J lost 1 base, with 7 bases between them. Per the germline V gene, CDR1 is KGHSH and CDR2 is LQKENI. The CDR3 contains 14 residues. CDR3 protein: CASSPQGRNTEAFF. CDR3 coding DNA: TGTGCCAGCTCACCACAGGGCCGGAACACTGAAGCTTTCTTT.

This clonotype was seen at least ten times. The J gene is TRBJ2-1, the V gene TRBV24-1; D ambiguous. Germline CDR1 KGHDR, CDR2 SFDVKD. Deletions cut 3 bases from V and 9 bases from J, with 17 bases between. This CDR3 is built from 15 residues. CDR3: CATSDHTIFSGEQFF. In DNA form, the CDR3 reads TGTGCCACCAGTGATCACACCATTTTTTCGGGTGAGCAGTTCTTC.

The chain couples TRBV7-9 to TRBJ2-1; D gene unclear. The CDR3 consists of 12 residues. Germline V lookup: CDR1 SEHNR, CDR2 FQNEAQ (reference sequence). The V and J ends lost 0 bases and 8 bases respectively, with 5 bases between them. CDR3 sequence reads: CASSLALDEQFF. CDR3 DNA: TGTGCCAGCAGCTTAGCGTTAGATGAGCAGTTCTTC.

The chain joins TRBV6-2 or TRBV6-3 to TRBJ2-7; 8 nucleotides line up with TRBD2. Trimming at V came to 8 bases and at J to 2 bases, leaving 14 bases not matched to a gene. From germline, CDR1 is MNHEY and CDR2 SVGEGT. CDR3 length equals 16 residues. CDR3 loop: CASVGEAGEYPYEQYV. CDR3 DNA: TGTGCCAGCGTAGGGGAAGCGGGAGAATACCCCTACGAGCAGTACGTC.

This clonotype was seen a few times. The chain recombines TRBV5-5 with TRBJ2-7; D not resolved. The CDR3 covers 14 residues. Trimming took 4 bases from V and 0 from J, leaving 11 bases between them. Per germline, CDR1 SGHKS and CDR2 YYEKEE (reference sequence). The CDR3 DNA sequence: TGTGCCAGCAGCGACCATGACCACTCCTACGAGCAGTACTTC. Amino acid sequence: CASSDHDHSYEQYF.

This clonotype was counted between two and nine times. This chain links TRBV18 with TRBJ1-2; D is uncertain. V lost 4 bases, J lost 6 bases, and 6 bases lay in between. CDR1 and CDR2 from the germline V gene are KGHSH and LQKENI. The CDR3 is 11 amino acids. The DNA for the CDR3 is TGTGCCAGCTCACACACGGATGGCTACACCTTC. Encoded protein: CASSHTDGYTF.

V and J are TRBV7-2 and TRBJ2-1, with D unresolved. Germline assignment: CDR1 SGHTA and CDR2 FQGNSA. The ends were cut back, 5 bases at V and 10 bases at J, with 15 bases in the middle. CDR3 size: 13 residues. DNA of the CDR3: TGTGCCAGCAGCCCCAGAGTACAGAAAGAGCAGTTCTTC. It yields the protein CASSPRVQKEQFF.

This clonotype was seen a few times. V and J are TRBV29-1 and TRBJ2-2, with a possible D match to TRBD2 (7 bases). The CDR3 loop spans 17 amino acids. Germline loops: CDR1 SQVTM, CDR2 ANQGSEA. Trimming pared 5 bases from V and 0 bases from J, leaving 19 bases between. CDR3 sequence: CSVKDRRLASNTGELFF. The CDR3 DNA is TGCAGCGTTAAGGACAGAAGACTAGCCTCGAACACCGGGGAGCTGTTTTTT.

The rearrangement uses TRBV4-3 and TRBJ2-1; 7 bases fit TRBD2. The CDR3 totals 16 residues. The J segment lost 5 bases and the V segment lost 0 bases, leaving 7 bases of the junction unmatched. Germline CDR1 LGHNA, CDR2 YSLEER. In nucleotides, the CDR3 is TGCGCCAGCAGCCAAGATTCCGGCGGGACTAACAATGAGCAGTTCTTC. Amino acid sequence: CASSQDSGGTNNEQFF.

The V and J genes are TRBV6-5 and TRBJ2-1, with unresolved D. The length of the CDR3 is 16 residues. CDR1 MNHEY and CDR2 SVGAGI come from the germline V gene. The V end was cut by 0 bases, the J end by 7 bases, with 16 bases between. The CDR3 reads CASSYSASSVGNEQFF. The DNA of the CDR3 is TGTGCCAGCAGTTACTCGGCTAGTTCGGTGGGAAATGAGCAGTTCTTC.

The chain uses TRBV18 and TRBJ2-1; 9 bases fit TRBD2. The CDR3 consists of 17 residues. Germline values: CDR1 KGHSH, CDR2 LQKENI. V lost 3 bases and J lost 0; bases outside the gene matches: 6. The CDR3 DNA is TGTGCCAGCTCACCGACGGGACTAGCCTTCTCCTACAATGAGCAGTTCTTC. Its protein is CASSPTGLAFSYNEQFF.

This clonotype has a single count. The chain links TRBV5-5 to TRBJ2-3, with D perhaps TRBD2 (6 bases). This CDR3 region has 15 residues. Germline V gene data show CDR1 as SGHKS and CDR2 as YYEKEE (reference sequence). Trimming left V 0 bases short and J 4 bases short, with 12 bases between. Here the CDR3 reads CASSLGLVRPDTQYF. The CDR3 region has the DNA TGTGCCAGCAGCTTGGGACTAGTTCGCCCAGATACGCAGTATTTT.

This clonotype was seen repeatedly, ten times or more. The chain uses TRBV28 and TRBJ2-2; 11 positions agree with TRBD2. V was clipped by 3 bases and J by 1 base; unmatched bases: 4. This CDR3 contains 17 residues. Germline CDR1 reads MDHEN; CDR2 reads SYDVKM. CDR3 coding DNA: TGTGCCAGCAGTTTCTCCGGACTAGCGGGGAACACCGGGGAGCTGTTTTTT. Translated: CASSFSGLAGNTGELFF.

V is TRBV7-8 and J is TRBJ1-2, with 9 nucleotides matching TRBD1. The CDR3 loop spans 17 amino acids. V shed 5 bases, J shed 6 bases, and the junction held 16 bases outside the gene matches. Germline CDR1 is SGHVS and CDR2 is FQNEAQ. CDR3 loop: CASSPMGPGQGKDGYTF. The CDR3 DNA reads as TGTGCCAGCAGCCCTATGGGCCCAGGACAGGGGAAGGATGGCTACACCTTC.

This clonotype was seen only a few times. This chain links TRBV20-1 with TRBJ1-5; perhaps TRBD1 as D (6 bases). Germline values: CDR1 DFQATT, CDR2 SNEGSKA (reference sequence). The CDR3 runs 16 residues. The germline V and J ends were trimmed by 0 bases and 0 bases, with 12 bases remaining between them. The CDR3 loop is CSARDFRGASNQPQHF. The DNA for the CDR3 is TGCAGTGCTAGAGATTTCAGGGGAGCTAGCAATCAGCCCCAGCATTTT.

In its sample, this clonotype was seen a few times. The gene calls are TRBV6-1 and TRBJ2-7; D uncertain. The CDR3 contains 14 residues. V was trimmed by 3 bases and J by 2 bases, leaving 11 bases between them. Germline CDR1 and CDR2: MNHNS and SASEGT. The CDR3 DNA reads TGTGCCAGCAGTGACAGGAGCCGGCCCTACGAGCAGTACTTC. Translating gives CASSDRSRPYEQYF.

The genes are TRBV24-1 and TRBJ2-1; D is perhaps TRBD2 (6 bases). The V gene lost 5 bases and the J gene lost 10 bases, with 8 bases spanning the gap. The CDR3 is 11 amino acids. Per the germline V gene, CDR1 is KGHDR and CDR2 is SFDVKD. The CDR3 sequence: CATSVLAEQFF. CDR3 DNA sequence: TGTGCCACCAGTGTGCTAGCGGAGCAGTTCTTC.